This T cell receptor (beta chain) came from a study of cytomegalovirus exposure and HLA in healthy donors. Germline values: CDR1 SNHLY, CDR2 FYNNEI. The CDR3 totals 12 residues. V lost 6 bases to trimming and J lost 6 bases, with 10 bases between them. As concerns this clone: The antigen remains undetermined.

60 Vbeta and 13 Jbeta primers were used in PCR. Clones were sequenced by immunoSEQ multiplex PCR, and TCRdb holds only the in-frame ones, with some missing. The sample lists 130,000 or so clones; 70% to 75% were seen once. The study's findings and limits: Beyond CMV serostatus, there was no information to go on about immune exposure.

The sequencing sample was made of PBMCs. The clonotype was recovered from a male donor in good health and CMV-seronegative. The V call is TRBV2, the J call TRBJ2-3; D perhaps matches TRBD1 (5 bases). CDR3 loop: CASSGSGDTQYF. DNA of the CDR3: TGTGCCAGCAGCGGGTCAGGGGATACGCAGTATTTT.